These T cell receptor beta chains were read from a single sample in a study of T-cell memory formation after mild COVID-19. TCRdb re-derived calls from the 5' RACE reads in MiXCR, one entry per CDR3 protein. The table includes more than 300,000 distinct CDR3 sequences, approximately 14% detected once. Sequencing was done on a sample of PBMCs or a T cell subset sorted from them (not recorded which). The receptors stem from a man between 18 and 35 years old who had mild COVID-19 (a few samples of this study predate the infection). Cell type and time point are not known. Both conserved end residues are part of each CDR3. The D gene is left open where the match is weak. Only some rows state a clone size, as once, few, many or a class for expanded clones.

TRBJ2-4,.,.,TRBV20-1,TGCAGTGCTTCAGACAGGGCCAAAAACATTCAGTACTTC,CSASDRAKNIQYF
TRBJ1-1,.,few,TRBV20-1,TGCAGTGCTAGGAAGCAGGGTAGGGGTAACACTGAAGCTTTCTTT,CSARKQGRGNTEAFF
TRBJ2-5,TRBD2,few,TRBV4-2,TGTGCCAGCAGCCCCAGGGGACTAGCGGTTGGGGAGACCCAGTACTTC,CASSPRGLAVGETQYF
TRBJ1-3,TRBD1,.,TRBV5-1,TGCGCCAGCAGCCTTGAGGGACAGCCCGGAAACACCATATATTTT,CASSLEGQPGNTIYF
TRBJ2-2,TRBD2,many,TRBV6-4,TGTGCCAGCAGTGAGCGGGGGGACACCGGGGAGCTGTTTTTT,CASSERGDTGELFF
TRBJ2-4,TRBD2,few,TRBV28,TGTGCCAGCCGCGGAGCGGGGACAGCCAAAAACATTCAGTACTTC,CASRGAGTAKNIQYF
TRBJ2-1,.,.,TRBV6-2/TRBV6-3,TGTGCCAGCAGTCGACAGGAGCAATACAATGAGCAGTTCTTC,CASSRQEQYNEQFF
TRBJ1-1,.,.,TRBV7-9,TGTGCCAGCAGCCCGGCACCCACTGAAGCTTTCTTT,CASSPAPTEAFF
TRBJ1-2,.,.,TRBV25-1,TGTGCCAGCAGTGTGTGGCCCGGAAGCGGCTACACCTTC,CASSVWPGSGYTF
TRBJ2-2,TRBD1,few,TRBV11-2,TGTGCCAGCAGCTCATGGGACAGGACGGGCACCGGGGAGCTGTTTTTT,CASSSWDRTGTGELFF
TRBJ1-4,TRBD1,few,TRBV7-2,TGTGCCAGCAGCGCTTCACCGGGACAGGGGAGTGAAAAACTGTTTTTT,CASSASPGQGSEKLFF
TRBJ1-2,.,.,TRBV12-3/TRBV12-4,TGTGCCAGCAGTTCGGACACCCCCTATGGCTACACCTTC,CASSSDTPYGYTF
TRBJ2-3,TRBD1,few,TRBV9,TGTGCCAGCAGCGCGCCCGGGACAGGGAATCCCACAGATACGCAGTATTTT,CASSAPGTGNPTDTQYF
TRBJ1-1,.,few,TRBV7-3,TGTGCCAGCACCCCGCCGCTTCACAAGGGGACTGAAGCTTTCTTT,CASTPPLHKGTEAFF
TRBJ2-5,.,.,TRBV29-1,TGCAGCGTTGAAGGGGAAGTCGGGCAGGGGTCGCGAGAGACCCAGTACTTC,CSVEGEVGQGSRETQYF
TRBJ2-1,.,.,TRBV11-2,TGTGCCAGCAGCTTAGTTGCGATCCAGTTATTC,CASSLVAIQLF
TRBJ2-3,TRBD2,.,TRBV18,TGTGCCAGCTCACCACCGGGCGGGGGGGCCGGAGATACGCAGTATTTT,CASSPPGGGAGDTQYF